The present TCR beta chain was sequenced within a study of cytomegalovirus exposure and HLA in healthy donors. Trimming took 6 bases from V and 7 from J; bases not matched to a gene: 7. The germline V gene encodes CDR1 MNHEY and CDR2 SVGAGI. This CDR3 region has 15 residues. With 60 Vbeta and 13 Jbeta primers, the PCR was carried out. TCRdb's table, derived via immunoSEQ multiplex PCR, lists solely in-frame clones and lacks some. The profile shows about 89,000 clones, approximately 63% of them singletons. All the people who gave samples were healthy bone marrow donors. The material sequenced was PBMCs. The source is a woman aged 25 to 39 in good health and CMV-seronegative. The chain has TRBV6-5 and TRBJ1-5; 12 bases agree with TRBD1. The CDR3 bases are TGTGCCAGCAGACCCGGGACAGGGGGCGGACAGCCCCAGCATTTT. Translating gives CASRPGTGGGQPQHF.